One and the same sample provided the 9 T cell receptor beta chains below, sequenced in a study of blood T cell repertoires in COVID-19. The assay was immunoSEQ multiplex PCR, and TCRdb's table has in-frame clones only and misses some. The sample includes 100,000 or so clones, approximately 90% of them seen just once. The sequencing input was peripheral blood. Receptors were obtained from a woman in her fifties or sixties in a cohort sampled during active COVID-19.

This chain uses TRBV29-1 with TRBJ1-5, with D tentatively TRBD1 (5 bases). CDR1 and CDR2 (germline): SQVTM, ANQGSEA. Trimming took 7 bases from V and 6 from J, leaving 16 bases between them. CDR3 size: 13 residues. CDR3 loop: CSAGGGVGQPQHF. The DNA for the CDR3 is TGCAGCGCCGGGGGGGGAGTGGGTCAGCCCCAGCATTTT.

In the case of this clone: The junction departs from germline at one end; a sequencing error may be responsible. The V call is TRBV9, the J call TRBJ1-4; D uncertain. CDR1 and CDR2 from the germline V gene are SGDLS and YYNGEE. The CDR3 contains 14 residues. This CDR3 is CASSVGATTEKLFF. The CDR3 region has the DNA TGTGCCAGCAGCGTAGGCGCAACTACTGAAAAACTGTTTTTT.

The genes are TRBV2 and TRBJ2-7; D possibly corresponds to TRBD2 (6 bases). Germline CDR1 is SNHLY and CDR2 is FYNNEI. This CDR3 contains 19 residues. Between the trimmed V and J ends, which lost 8 bases and 4 bases, there was a span of 33 bases. CDR3 residues: CASSLLAAFGGPDPYEQYF. The CDR3 region has the DNA TGTGCCAGCTCCCTACTCGCGGCTTTCGGGGGACCGGACCCGTACGAGCAGTACTTC.

This chain links TRBV7-3 with TRBJ2-1; D uncertain. CDR1 is SGHTA, CDR2 FQGTGA, per germline. The CDR3 loop spans 13 amino acids. Trimming stripped 3 bases from V and 6 bases from J, with 9 bases between. The CDR3 DNA reads as TGTGCCAGCAGCTTCGGCGGAGCCAATGAGCAGTTCTTC. It translates to CASSFGGANEQFF.

This clone was detected once. J is TRBJ1-5 and V is TRBV19, with D tentatively TRBD1 (6 bases). The V end lost 6 bases, the J end lost 6 bases, and 12 bases lay between the germline ends. Germline V gives CDR1 LNHDA, CDR2 SQIVND (reference sequence). The CDR3 loop spans 13 amino acids. The CDR3 DNA reads TGTGCCAGTAGCCCAGGGGTTAGTCAGCCCCAGCATTTT. It codes for CASSPGVSQPQHF.

This clone was found once. This rearrangement joins TRBV19 to TRBJ1-4, with 11 bases matching TRBD1. This CDR3 has 14 residues. The trim removed 7 bases at V and 6 bases at J, leaving 4 bases unmatched. CDR1 LNHDA and CDR2 SQIVND come from the germline V gene (reference sequence). CDR3 loop: CASIEGQGDEKLFF. The CDR3 region has the DNA TGTGCCAGTATTGAGGGACAGGGGGATGAAAAACTGTTTTTT.

The V call is TRBV19, the J call TRBJ2-1; 7 positions agree with TRBD2. CDR1 is LNHDA, CDR2 SQIVND, per germline (reference sequence). The CDR3 sequence is 15 residues long. The trim removed 6 bases at V and 2 bases at J, leaving 7 bases unmatched. CDR3 loop: CASRRSGDAYNEQFF. The CDR3 DNA follows: TGTGCCAGTAGAAGGAGCGGGGACGCCTACAATGAGCAGTTCTTC. Combining the CDR3 with reference TRBV19 and TRBJ2-1 gives the whole variable domain DGGITQSPKYLFRKEGQNVTLSCEQNLNHDAMYWYRQDPGQGLRLIYYSQIVNDFQKGDIAEGYSVSREKKESFPLTVTSAQKNPTAFYLCASRRSGDAYNEQFFGPGTRLTVL.

This chain joins TRBV10-3 and TRBJ1-4; no reliable D call. The ends were cut back, 2 bases at V and 8 bases at J, with 15 bases in the middle. The CDR3 runs to 15 residues. Germline CDR1 reads ENHRY; CDR2 reads SYGVKD. In DNA form, the CDR3 reads TGTGCCATCAGTGAGAGGAGGGATGTGGGCGAAAAACTGTTTTTT. Its translation: CAISERRDVGEKLFF.

The chain recombines TRBV6-1 with TRBJ2-2; D perhaps matches TRBD1 (6 bases). V gave up 1 base and J gave up 6 bases, with 9 bases separating them. This CDR3 spans 14 amino acids. Germline lookup yields CDR1 MNHNS and CDR2 SASEGT. The CDR3 here is CASSEGGGPGELFF. CDR3 in DNA: TGTGCCAGCAGTGAAGGAGGGGGACCCGGGGAGCTGTTTTTT.